The source of this TCR beta chain is a study of graft-versus-host responses after intestinal transplantation. On the study more broadly: Among the recipients, transplants were multivisceral, liver-intestinal, or isolated intestinal. All of the recipients had induction that used anti-thymocyte globulin, then tacrolimus and steroids for around three years.

Profiling relied on immunoSEQ multiplex PCR, and the TCRdb table lists in-frame clones only, not all of them. The repertoire has tens of thousands of clones, roughly 84% of them found once; the top ten carry less than 9.5%. CDR3 length: 14 amino acids. Germline CDR1 is SQVTM and CDR2 is ANQGSEA. The V end was cut by 5 bases, the J end by 0 bases, with 11 bases between. In its sample, this clone was seen once. Its antigen remains unidentified. Overall study results and limits: Graft-versus-host to host-versus-graft clonal ratios in allografts were high in patients with graft-donor T cell macrochimerism. After transplant, early declines in HvG clones were associated with peak levels of circulating GvH clones.

This sequence originates from a human donor who was the organ donor for an intestinal transplant. The material sequenced was unstimulated CD8+ T cells sorted from spleen or lymph node cells, taken before transplant. The chain recombines TRBV29-1 with TRBJ1-3; D is unclear. CDR3 protein: CSVCGRRSGNTIYF. The CDR3 bases are TGCAGCGTTTGTGGCAGGCGCTCTGGAAACACCATATATTTT.